This T cell receptor (beta chain) comes out of a study of T cell responses to AZD1222 COVID-19 vaccine. Overall study findings and caveats: Donors skewed white British and female; clonal diversity was possibly underestimated. Just five to seven people given AZD1222 tested seropositive at baseline. Reports say nearly half of spike-specific TCRs go after unmutated variant regions.

The assay was immunoSEQ multiplex PCR, and TCRdb's table has in-frame clones only and misses some. The table has 150,000 or so clones, 90% to 95% seen once. Analyses pooled second doses at about 4 or about 12 weeks. V was clipped by 5 bases and J by 2 bases; unmatched bases: 3. CDR3 length equals 14 residues. Germline CDR1 and CDR2: SGHKS and YYEKEE (reference sequence). As for this clone: The antigen remains undetermined.

V and J are TRBV5-5 and TRBJ2-5, with 10 nucleotides matching TRBD2. The specimen was peripheral blood, collected 28 days after the second AZD1222 dose. The sequence came from an adult who received the AZD1222 COVID-19 vaccine. CDR3 sequence: CASRLLAGQETQYF. Here the CDR3 DNA reads TGTGCCAGCAGATTACTAGCGGGGCAAGAGACCCAGTACTTC.